This TCR beta chain was obtained from a study of shared clonotypes between healthy human individuals. Study-level points and caveats: What naive subsets generally showed was a larger estimated richness than memory subsets showed.

This clone was detected once. Antigen unknown. Clones were read by immunoSEQ multiplex PCR, and TCRdb kept only the in-frame ones, dropping some. The top ten hold approximately 0.4% of the sample, which has 2 million to 2.5 million clones, over 85% seen once. Material for sequencing was naive CD4+ T cells from PBMCs. Subset defined: CD45RA+ positively selected. The receptor was isolated from a young man in good health. Some clones in this sample may be carry-over from other donors' samples.

CDR3: CASSQLGRTYEQYF. As DNA, the CDR3 is TGTGCCAGCTCACAACTAGGGAGGACCTACGAGCAGTACTTC. The gene calls are TRBV18 and TRBJ2-7; a weak D match, TRBD2 (6 bases). V lost 4 bases and J lost 2, with 12 bases in between. From germline, CDR1 is KGHSH and CDR2 LQKENI. The CDR3 runs 14 residues.